This paragraph covers one T cell receptor beta chain sequence. The antigen is unknown. Analyses pooled second doses at about 4 or about 12 weeks. The data derive from a study of T cell responses to AZD1222 COVID-19 vaccine. Per germline, CDR1 SGHNT and CDR2 YYREEE (reference sequence). The J segment lost 0 bases and the V segment lost 4 bases, leaving 4 bases of the junction unmatched. CDR3 size: 16 residues. The data were produced by immunoSEQ multiplex PCR, yet TCRdb's version contains in-frame clones alone and is incomplete. The sample yields roughly 99,000 clones, roughly 87% seen once. Notes on the study in general: Reports say nearly half of spike-specific TCRs go after unmutated variant regions. Just six AZD1222 recipients were seropositive at baseline.

This TCR derives from an adult who received the AZD1222 COVID-19 vaccine. The sequences come from peripheral blood, collected 28 days after the second AZD1222 dose. The rearrangement joins TRBV5-4 to TRBJ2-5; 12 bases are shared with TRBD2. The CDR3 loop is CASSLGLAGNQETQYF. The CDR3 DNA reads TGTGCCAGCAGCCTAGGACTAGCGGGGAACCAAGAGACCCAGTACTTC.